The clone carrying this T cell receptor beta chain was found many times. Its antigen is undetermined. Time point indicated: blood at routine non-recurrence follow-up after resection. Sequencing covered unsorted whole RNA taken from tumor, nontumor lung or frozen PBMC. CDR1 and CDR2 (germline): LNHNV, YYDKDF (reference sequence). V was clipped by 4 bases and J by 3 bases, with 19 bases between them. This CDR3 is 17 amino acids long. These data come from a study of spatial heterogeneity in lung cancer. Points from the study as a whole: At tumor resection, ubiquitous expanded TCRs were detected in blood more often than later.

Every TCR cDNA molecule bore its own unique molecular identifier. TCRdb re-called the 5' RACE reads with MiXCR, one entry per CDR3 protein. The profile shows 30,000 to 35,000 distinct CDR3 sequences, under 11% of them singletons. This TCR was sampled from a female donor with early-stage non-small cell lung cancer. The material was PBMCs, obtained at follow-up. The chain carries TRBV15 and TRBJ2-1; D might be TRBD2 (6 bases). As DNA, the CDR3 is TGTGCCACCAGCACTAACCCCGGGACTCCTTACTACAATGAGCAGTTCTTC. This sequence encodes CATSTNPGTPYYNEQFF. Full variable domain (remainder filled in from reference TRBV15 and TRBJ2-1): DAMVIQNPRYQVTQFGKPVTLSCSQTLNHNVMYWYQQKSSQAPKLLFHYYDKDFNNEADTPDNFQSRRPNTSFCFLDIRSPGLGDTAMYLCATSTNPGTPYYNEQFFGPGTRLTVL.